Here is one TCR beta chain with its context. This entry belongs to a study of control samples from healthy donors and cancer patients. Some clones are missing from TCRdb's copy, which holds only in-frame ones; the method was immunoSEQ multiplex PCR. In the table there are 120,000 or so clones, 89% of which are singletons. The CDR3 contains 15 residues. Trimming took 6 bases from V and 1 from J, leaving 13 bases between them. CDR1 is SNHLY, CDR2 FYNNEI, per germline. This rearrangement joins TRBV2 to TRBJ2-1; D is unclear. Sequencing was performed on blood. The clonotype originates from a man in his fifties in good health. CDR3 sequence (DNA): TGTGCCAGCAGGTCACAAACTGGGTCCTACAATGAGCAGTTCTTC. Its protein product is CASRSQTGSYNEQFF. Filled out from reference TRBV2 and TRBJ2-1, the complete variable domain reads EPEVTQTPSHQVTQMGQEVILRCVPISNHLYFYWYRQILGQKVEFLVSFYNNEISEKSEIFDDQFSVERPDGSNFTLKIRSTKLEDSAMYFCASRSQTGSYNEQFFGPGTRLTVL.